A single sample is the source of the 3 T cell receptor beta chains below, sequenced in a study of immune evolution from preneoplasia to lung adenocarcinoma. Sequenced by immunoSEQ multiplex PCR; TCRdb stores in-frame clones only, minus some. The sample records approximately 9,500 clones, about 90% being singletons. The sample taken for sequencing was FFPE invasive lung adenocarcinoma tissue. All receptors come from a person between 65 and 79 years old with invasive lung adenocarcinoma.

V gene TRBV5-1 combines with J gene TRBJ1-1, with a tentative D call TRBD1 (5 bases). This CDR3 comprises 16 residues. The germline V and J ends were trimmed by 0 bases and 1 base, with 13 bases remaining between them. Looked up from germline, CDR1 is SGHRS and CDR2 is YFSETQ. The CDR3 DNA is TGCGCCAGCAGCTTGGATGGGGGGGTGAGGAACACTGAAGCTTTCTTT. It encodes CASSLDGGVRNTEAFF.

The V call is TRBV4-2, the J call TRBJ1-4, with D unresolved. V was trimmed by 4 bases and J by 3 bases, leaving 12 bases between them. The CDR3 covers 15 residues. From germline, CDR1 is LGHNA and CDR2 YNFKEQ. CDR3 sequence: CASSRFAGPNEKLFF. DNA for the CDR3: TGTGCCAGCAGCCGATTCGCGGGCCCTAATGAAAAACTGTTTTTT.

The chain recombines TRBV15 with TRBJ2-5, with D possibly called TRBD1 or TRBD2 (5 bases each). V gave up 1 base and J gave up 0 bases, with 12 bases separating them. This CDR3 region has 16 residues. Germline lookup yields CDR1 LNHNV and CDR2 YYDKDF (reference sequence). CDR3 bases: TGTGCCACCAGCAGAGGGAGGACAAATTACCAAGAGACCCAGTACTTC. This encodes CATSRGRTNYQETQYF.